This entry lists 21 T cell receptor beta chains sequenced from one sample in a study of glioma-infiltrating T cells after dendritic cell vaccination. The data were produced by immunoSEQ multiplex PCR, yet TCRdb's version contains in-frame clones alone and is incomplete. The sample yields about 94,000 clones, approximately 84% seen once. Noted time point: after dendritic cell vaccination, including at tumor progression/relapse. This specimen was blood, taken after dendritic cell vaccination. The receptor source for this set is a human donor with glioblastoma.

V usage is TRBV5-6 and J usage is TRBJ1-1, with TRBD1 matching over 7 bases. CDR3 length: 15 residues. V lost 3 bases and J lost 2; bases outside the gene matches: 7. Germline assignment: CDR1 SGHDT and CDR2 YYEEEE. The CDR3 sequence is CASSSPGQPNTEAFF. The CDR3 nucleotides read TGTGCCAGCAGCTCTCCGGGACAGCCTAACACTGAAGCTTTCTTT.

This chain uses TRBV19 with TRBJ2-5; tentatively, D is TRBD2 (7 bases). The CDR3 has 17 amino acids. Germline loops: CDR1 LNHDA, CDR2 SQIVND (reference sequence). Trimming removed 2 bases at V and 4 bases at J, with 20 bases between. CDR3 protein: CASSISRGAKGRETQYF. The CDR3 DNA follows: TGTGCCAGTAGTATATCCCGGGGGGCGAAGGGGAGAGAGACCCAGTACTTC.

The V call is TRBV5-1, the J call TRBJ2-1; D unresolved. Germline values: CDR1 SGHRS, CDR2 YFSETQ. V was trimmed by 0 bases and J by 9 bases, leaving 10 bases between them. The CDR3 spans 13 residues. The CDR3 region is CASSLVPSGEQFF. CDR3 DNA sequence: TGCGCCAGCAGCTTGGTGCCCTCCGGTGAGCAGTTCTTC.

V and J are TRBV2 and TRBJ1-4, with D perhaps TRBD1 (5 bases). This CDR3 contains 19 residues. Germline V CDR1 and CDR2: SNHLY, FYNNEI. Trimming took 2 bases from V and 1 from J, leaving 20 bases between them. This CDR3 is CASSERGFRRGRTNEKLFF. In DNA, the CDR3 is TGTGCCAGCAGTGAACGGGGGTTTCGCCGCGGGAGAACTAATGAAAAACTGTTTTTT.

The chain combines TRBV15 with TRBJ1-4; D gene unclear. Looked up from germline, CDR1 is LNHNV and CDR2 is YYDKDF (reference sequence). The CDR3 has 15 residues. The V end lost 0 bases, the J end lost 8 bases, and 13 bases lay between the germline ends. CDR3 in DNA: TGTGCCACCAGCAGAGATTCGAGTGGTCGGGAAAAACTGTTTTTT. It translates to CATSRDSSGREKLFF.

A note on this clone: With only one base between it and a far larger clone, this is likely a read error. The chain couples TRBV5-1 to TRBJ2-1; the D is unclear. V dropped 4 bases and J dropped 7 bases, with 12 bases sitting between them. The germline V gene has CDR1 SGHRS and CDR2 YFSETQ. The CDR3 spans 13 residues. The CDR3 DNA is TGCGCCAGCAGCCACGCTAGTGAAAATGAGCAGTTCTTC. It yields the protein CASSHASENEQFF. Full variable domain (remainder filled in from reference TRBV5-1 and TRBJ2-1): KAGVTQTPRYLIKTRGQQVTLSCSPISGHRSVSWYQQTPGQGLQFLFEYFSETQRNKGNFPGRFSGRQFSNSRSEMNVSTLELGDSALYLCASSHASENEQFFGPGTRLTVL.

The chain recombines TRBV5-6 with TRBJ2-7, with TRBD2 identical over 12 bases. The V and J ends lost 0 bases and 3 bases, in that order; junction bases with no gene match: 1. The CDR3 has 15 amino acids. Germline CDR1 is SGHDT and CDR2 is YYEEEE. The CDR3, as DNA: TGTGCCAGCAGCTTGGGACTAGCGGGGGTCTACGAGCAGTACTTC. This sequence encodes CASSLGLAGVYEQYF.

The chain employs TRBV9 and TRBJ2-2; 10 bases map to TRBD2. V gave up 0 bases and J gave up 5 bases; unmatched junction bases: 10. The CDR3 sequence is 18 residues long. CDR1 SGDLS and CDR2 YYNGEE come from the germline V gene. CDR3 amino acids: CASSVAGSGGPRTGELFF. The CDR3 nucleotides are TGTGCCAGCAGCGTAGCGGGTAGCGGGGGGCCGCGGACCGGGGAGCTGTTTTTT.

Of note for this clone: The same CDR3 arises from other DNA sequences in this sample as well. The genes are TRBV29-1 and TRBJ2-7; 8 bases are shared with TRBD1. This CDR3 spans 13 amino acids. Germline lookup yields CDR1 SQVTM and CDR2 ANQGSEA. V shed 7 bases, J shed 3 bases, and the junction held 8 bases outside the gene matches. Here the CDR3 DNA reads TGCAGCGCTTTTGGACAGGGTGACTACGAGCAGTACTTC. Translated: CSAFGQGDYEQYF.

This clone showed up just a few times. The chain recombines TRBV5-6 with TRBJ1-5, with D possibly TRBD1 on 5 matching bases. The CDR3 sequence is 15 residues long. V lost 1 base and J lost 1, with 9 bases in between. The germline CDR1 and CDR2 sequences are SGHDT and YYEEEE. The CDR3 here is CASSLQGGSNQPQHF. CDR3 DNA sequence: TGTGCCAGCAGCTTGCAGGGCGGAAGCAATCAGCCCCAGCATTTT.

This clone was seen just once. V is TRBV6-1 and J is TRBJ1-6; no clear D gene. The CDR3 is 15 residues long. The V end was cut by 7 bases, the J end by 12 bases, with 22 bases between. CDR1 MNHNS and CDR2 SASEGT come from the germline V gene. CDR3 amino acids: CASTSLGGAGLPLHF. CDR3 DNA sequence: TGTGCCAGCACTTCATTGGGCGGCGCGGGCTTACCCCTCCACTTT.

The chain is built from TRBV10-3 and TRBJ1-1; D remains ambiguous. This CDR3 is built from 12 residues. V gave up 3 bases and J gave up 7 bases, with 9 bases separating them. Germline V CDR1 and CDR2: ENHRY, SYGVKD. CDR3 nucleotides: TGTGCCATCAGTGACGGAGACCGTGAAGCTTTCTTT. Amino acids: CAISDGDREAFF.

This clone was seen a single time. The CDR3 sequence: CASSQETSVWGEQYF. The CDR3 nucleotides are TGCGCCAGCAGCCAAGAGACTAGCGTGTGGGGGGAGCAGTACTTC. The chain recombines TRBV4-1 with TRBJ2-7, with 8 bases that match TRBD2. The trim removed 0 bases at V and 7 bases at J, leaving 8 bases unmatched. The CDR3 contains 15 residues. Per germline, CDR1 MGHRA and CDR2 YSYEKL.

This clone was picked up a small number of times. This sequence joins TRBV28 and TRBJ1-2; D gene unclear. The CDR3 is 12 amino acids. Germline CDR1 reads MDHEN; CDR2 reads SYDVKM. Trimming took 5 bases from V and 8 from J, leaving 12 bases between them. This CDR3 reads CASSPGGLGYTF. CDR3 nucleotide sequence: TGTGCCAGCAGTCCGGGTGGATTGGGCTACACCTTC.

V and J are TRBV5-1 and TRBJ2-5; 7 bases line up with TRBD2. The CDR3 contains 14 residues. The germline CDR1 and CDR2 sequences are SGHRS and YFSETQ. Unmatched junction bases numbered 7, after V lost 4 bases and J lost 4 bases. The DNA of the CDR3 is TGCGCCAGCAGCCCCTCTTTAGCGGGAGAGACCCAGTACTTC. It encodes CASSPSLAGETQYF.

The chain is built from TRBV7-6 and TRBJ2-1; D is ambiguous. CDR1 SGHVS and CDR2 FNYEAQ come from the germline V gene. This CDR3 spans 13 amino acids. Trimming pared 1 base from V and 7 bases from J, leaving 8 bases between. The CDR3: CASSLGQANEQFF. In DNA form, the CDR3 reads TGTGCCAGCAGCTTAGGTCAAGCTAATGAGCAGTTCTTC.

DNA of the CDR3: TGTGCCAGTAGTTTAGCGGGGGGCAGACAAGAGACCCAGTACTTC. The encoded protein is CASSLAGGRQETQYF. V is TRBV19 and J is TRBJ2-5, with 10 bases matching TRBD2. Germline CDR1 and CDR2: LNHDA and SQIVND (reference sequence). CDR3 size: 15 residues. V gave up 5 bases and J gave up 2 bases; unmatched junction bases: 5.

In DNA, the CDR3 is TGCGCCAGCAGCCAAGTAAAGACAGGAGACACCGGGGAGCTGTTTTTT. Translated, it gives CASSQVKTGDTGELFF. The genes are TRBV4-1 and TRBJ2-2, with a tentative D call TRBD1 (6 bases). The germline V gene encodes CDR1 MGHRA and CDR2 YSYEKL. V was pared by 1 base and J by 3 bases, with 12 bases between. This CDR3 has 16 residues.

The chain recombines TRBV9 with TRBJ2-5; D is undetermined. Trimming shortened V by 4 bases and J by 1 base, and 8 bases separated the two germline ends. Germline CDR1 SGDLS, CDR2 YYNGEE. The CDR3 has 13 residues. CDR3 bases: TGTGCCAGCAGCAGAGCCGGCCAAGAGACCCAGTACTTC. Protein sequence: CASSRAGQETQYF.

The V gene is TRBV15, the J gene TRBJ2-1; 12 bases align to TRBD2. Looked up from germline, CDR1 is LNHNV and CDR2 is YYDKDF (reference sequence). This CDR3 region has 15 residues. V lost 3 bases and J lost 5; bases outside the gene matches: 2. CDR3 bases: TGTGCCACCAGCAGGGGACTAGCGGGTGACAATGAGCAGTTCTTC. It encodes CATSRGLAGDNEQFF.

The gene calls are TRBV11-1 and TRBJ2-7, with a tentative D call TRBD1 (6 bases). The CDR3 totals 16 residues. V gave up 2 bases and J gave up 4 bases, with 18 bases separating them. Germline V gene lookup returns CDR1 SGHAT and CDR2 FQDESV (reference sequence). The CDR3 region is CASSLSWEQGGYEQYF. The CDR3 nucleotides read TGTGCCAGCAGCTTAAGTTGGGAACAGGGTGGGTACGAGCAGTACTTC.